These 19 T cell receptor beta chains were all obtained from the same sample, sequenced in a study of a mutant IDH1 vaccine in newly diagnosed glioma. Sequencing used immunoSEQ multiplex PCR; TCRdb keeps in-frame clones, though not all of them. This table holds tens of thousands of clones, roughly 74% found once. Time point noted: week 5, during vaccination. Vaccination comprised doses that each held 300 ug of mutant IDH1 20-mer peptide, plus topical imiquimod. What these receptors recognize is not known. The sequences come from PBMCs, collected from a glioma patient whose treatment included an IDH1 peptide vaccine. Receptor source: a man aged 35 to 55 with glioma.

For this clone: Compared with germline, one end of the junction differs, possibly owing to a read error. The chain recombines TRBV29-1 with TRBJ1-6; D remains unclear. The CDR3 contains 12 residues. Per the germline V gene, CDR1 is SQVTM and CDR2 is ANQGSEA. DNA for the CDR3: TGCAGCGGCATCGAGATTAATACACCCCTCCACTTT. It encodes CSGIEINTPLHF.

The genes are TRBV7-2 and TRBJ1-5, with D perhaps matching TRBD1 (5 bases). The CDR3 length is 18 residues. Germline CDR1 is SGHTA and CDR2 is FQGNSA. V was trimmed by 3 bases and J by 0 bases, leaving 18 bases between them. Here the CDR3 reads CASSFALGGGYSNQPQHF. The CDR3 DNA reads as TGTGCCAGCAGCTTTGCCCTCGGCGGGGGTTATAGCAATCAGCCCCAGCATTTT.

This rearrangement joins TRBV7-9 to TRBJ2-7; a possible D gene is TRBD2 (7 bases). The CDR3 is 13 residues long. The germline V and J ends were trimmed by 5 bases and 2 bases, with 10 bases remaining between them. Per germline, CDR1 SEHNR and CDR2 FQNEAQ (reference sequence). The CDR3 coding sequence is TGTGCCAGCAGCGGGGGGGCAACCTACGAGCAGTACTTC. It specifies CASSGGATYEQYF.

This rearrangement joins TRBV5-6 to TRBJ1-1; D possibly corresponds to TRBD1 (5 bases). In germline, CDR1 is SGHDT, CDR2 YYEEEE. With 1 base removed from V and 1 base from J, the gap between germline ends came to 14 bases. The CDR3 is 16 amino acids. CDR3 bases: TGTGCCAGCAGCTTGTACGAGCGACAGCAGAACACTGAAGCTTTCTTT. Translating it yields CASSLYERQQNTEAFF.

V usage is TRBV19 and J usage is TRBJ2-7, with D maybe TRBD1 (6 bases). This CDR3 is built from 14 residues. Trimming pared 2 bases from V and 3 bases from J, leaving 11 bases between. Germline-derived CDR1 and CDR2 are LNHDA and SQIVND (reference sequence). The chain's CDR3 is CASSINRDNYEQYF. CDR3 in DNA: TGTGCCAGTAGTATAAACCGGGACAACTACGAGCAGTACTTC.

The CDR3 coding sequence is TGCGCCAGCAGCGCGGGCGGGGGGCGCAACTATGGCTACACCTTC. Encoded protein: CASSAGGGRNYGYTF. The chain has TRBV5-1 and TRBJ1-2; D possibly corresponds to TRBD1 (6 bases). CDR1 is SGHRS, CDR2 YFSETQ, per germline. The CDR3 covers 15 residues. Between the trimmed V and J ends, which lost 4 bases and 2 bases, there was a span of 15 bases.

The V and J genes are TRBV27 and TRBJ1-5; possible D gene TRBD1, 6 bases. CDR1 and CDR2 from the germline V gene are MNHEY and SMNVEV (reference sequence). V was cut by 2 bases and J by 7 bases, with 6 bases left in between. The CDR3 consists of 12 residues. CDR3 loop: CASSLRGQPQHF. The CDR3 region has the DNA TGTGCCAGCAGTTTAAGGGGGCAGCCCCAGCATTTT.

This clone was seen a handful of times. This sequence joins TRBV2 and TRBJ1-6; 7 positions agree with TRBD1. There are 15 residues in the CDR3. CDR1 SNHLY and CDR2 FYNNEI come from the germline V gene. The V segment lost 6 bases and the J segment 6 bases; nucleotides outside the gene matches: 8. For the CDR3, the DNA is TGTGCCAGCAGGAGCACAGGGGCCCGTAATTCACCCCTCCACTTT. It translates to CASRSTGARNSPLHF.

J is TRBJ1-4 and V is TRBV5-1; 9 bases match TRBD1. Unmatched junction bases numbered 8, after V lost 4 bases and J lost 4 bases. The CDR3 sequence is 16 residues long. Germline CDR1 reads SGHRS; CDR2 reads YFSETQ. The CDR3 sequence is CASSLDPTGGNEKLFF. DNA for the CDR3: TGCGCCAGCAGCCTGGACCCGACAGGGGGTAATGAAAAACTGTTTTTT.

The chain uses TRBV15 and TRBJ1-6, with a possible D match to TRBD1 (6 bases). Trimming removed 11 bases at V and 10 bases at J, with 15 bases between. Germline assignment: CDR1 LNHNV and CDR2 YYDKDF (reference sequence). The CDR3 covers 12 residues. CDR3 coding DNA: TGTGCCCCCTTGGAGGGGGACTCACCCCTCCACTTT. Its protein is CAPLEGDSPLHF.

A single count supports this clone. The chain carries TRBV13 and TRBJ1-2; tentatively, D is TRBD1 (6 bases). The CDR3 has 15 residues. Germline-derived CDR1 and CDR2 are PRHDT and FYEKMQ (reference sequence). V was clipped by 7 bases and J by 0 bases, with 15 bases between them. This CDR3 reads CASKNTGYANYGYTF. In nucleotides, the CDR3 is TGTGCCAGCAAGAATACAGGGTATGCTAACTATGGCTACACCTTC. The full variable domain, rest sourced from reference TRBV13 and TRBJ1-2, is AAGVIQSPRHLIKEKRETATLKCYPIPRHDTVYWYQQGPGQDPQFLISFYEKMQSDKGSIPDRFSAQQFSDYHSELNMSSLELGDSALYFCASKNTGYANYGYTFGSGTRLTVV.

The gene calls are TRBV7-2 and TRBJ1-1; D is possibly TRBD1 (5 bases). The CDR3 spans 14 residues. The V end lost 5 bases, the J end lost 1 base, and 11 bases lay between the germline ends. Germline V gene data show CDR1 as SGHTA and CDR2 as FQGNSA. The CDR3 nucleotides are TGTGCCAGCAGCGTCCAGGGAAGGAACACTGAAGCTTTCTTT. Amino acid sequence: CASSVQGRNTEAFF.

The rearrangement links TRBV5-8 to TRBJ1-2, with D perhaps matching TRBD1 (6 bases). V gave up 6 bases and J gave up 5 bases, with 8 bases separating them. CDR3 length: 11 residues. Per germline, CDR1 SGHTS and CDR2 YDEGEE. The CDR3 protein is CASTTGYGYTF. In nucleotides, the CDR3 is TGTGCCAGCACCACAGGGTATGGCTACACCTTC.

Sample share makes this clone medium-sized. The CDR3 region is CASSSTEGRTEAFF. The DNA of the CDR3 is TGTGCCAGCAGCTCAACAGAGGGCCGCACTGAAGCTTTCTTT. The chain links TRBV7-8 to TRBJ1-1; D remains ambiguous. From germline, CDR1 is SGHVS and CDR2 FQNEAQ. CDR3 length: 14 residues. The germline V and J ends were trimmed by 4 bases and 4 bases, with 13 bases remaining between them.

The genes are TRBV23-1 and TRBJ1-3, with a possible D match to TRBD1 (5 bases). TRBV23-1 is identified as an open reading frame with a role that is uncertain. V dropped 5 bases and J dropped 9 bases, with 23 bases sitting between them. The length of the CDR3 is 16 residues. The CDR3, as DNA: TGCGCCAGCAGTTGCGCACCCGGGACTTTATTTAGCACCATATATTTT. Its translation is CASSCAPGTLFSTIYF.

This clone turned up a few times. The genes are TRBV19 and TRBJ2-7; D could derive from TRBD1 or TRBD2 (5 bases each). Trimming removed 2 bases from V and 1 base from J, with 12 bases in between. Per germline, CDR1 LNHDA and CDR2 SQIVND (reference sequence). The CDR3 contains 15 residues. The CDR3, as DNA: TGTGCCAGTAGTATATCTTCCGGGGCTTCCTACGAGCAGTACTTC. It codes for CASSISSGASYEQYF.

The chain employs TRBV5-1 and TRBJ2-7; TRBD1 agrees at 9 bases. Germline CDR1 SGHRS, CDR2 YFSETQ. There are 16 residues in the CDR3. The ends lost 4 bases at V and 4 bases at J; junction bases unmatched: 12. For the CDR3, the DNA is TGCGCCAGCAGCCCATCGGGGAGGGACAGGGCGTACGAGCAGTACTTC. This sequence encodes CASSPSGRDRAYEQYF.

This rearrangement joins TRBV5-1 to TRBJ2-3; 10 bases are a match to TRBD2. The CDR3 contains 16 residues. CDR1 is SGHRS and CDR2 is YFSETQ in the germline V gene. V shed 0 bases, J shed 2 bases, and the junction held 3 bases outside the gene matches. This CDR3 is CASSLGLAGNTDTQYF. The CDR3 DNA reads as TGCGCCAGCAGCTTGGGACTAGCGGGTAACACAGATACGCAGTATTTT.

V usage is TRBV30 and J usage is TRBJ2-2; 7 nucleotides line up with TRBD1. Germline-derived CDR1 and CDR2 are GTSNPN and SVGIG (reference sequence). This CDR3 contains 17 residues. V lost 2 bases, J lost 6 bases, and 15 bases stayed unmatched. The CDR3 DNA is TGTGCCTGGAGTTCGGACAGGCGGGTCGGGTTCGCCGGGGAGCTGTTTTTT. Its protein is CAWSSDRRVGFAGELFF.